Sequencing of this TCR beta chain was carried out in a study of T cell repertoires in cytomegalovirus infection. Concerning this clonotype itself: An end of the junction differs from the germline gene, which may be a read error.

TCRdb passed the reads through MiXCR, listing each CDR3 protein once. The sample shows around 530,000 distinct CDR3 sequences, 16% of them seen only once. The CDR3 length is 14 residues. Germline V gene lookup returns CDR1 MNHNS and CDR2 SASEGT. The chain couples TRBV6-1 to TRBJ2-5; D may be TRBD2 (6 bases). The TCR was taken from a human donor in good health (CMV status not recorded). Some clones in this sample may be carry-over from other donors' samples. Sequencing input: CD8+ T cells from PBMCs. This CDR3 reads CAGREEVGGETQYF. The CDR3 DNA is TGTGCCGGCAGGGAAGAGGTGGGGGGAGAGACCCAGTACTTC.